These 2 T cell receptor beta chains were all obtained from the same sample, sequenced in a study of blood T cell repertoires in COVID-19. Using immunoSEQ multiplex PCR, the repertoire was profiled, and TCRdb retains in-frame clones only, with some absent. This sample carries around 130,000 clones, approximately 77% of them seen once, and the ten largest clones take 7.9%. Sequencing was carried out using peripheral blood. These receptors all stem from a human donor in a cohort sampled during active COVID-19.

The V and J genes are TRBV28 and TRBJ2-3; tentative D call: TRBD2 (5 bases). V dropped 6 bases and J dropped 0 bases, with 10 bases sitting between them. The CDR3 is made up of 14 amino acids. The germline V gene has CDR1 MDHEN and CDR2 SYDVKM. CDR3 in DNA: TGTGCCAGCAGCCAAGGACTCAGCACAGATACGCAGTATTTT. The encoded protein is CASSQGLSTDTQYF. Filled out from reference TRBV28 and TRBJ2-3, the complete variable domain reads DVKVTQSSRYLVKRTGEKVFLECVQDMDHENMFWYRQDPGLGLRLIYFSYDVKMKEKGDIPEGYSVSREKKERFSLILESASTNQTSMYLCASSQGLSTDTQYFGPGTRLTVL.

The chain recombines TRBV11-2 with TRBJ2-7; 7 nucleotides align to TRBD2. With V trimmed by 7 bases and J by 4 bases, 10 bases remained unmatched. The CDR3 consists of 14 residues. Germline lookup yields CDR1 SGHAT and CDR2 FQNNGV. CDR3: CASTPGGWYYEQYF. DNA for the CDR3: TGTGCCAGCACCCCGGGGGGTTGGTATTACGAGCAGTACTTC. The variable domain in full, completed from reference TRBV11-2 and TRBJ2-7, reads EAGVAQSPRYKIIEKRQSVAFWCNPISGHATLYWYQQILGQGPKLLIQFQNNGVVDDSQLPKDRFSAERLKGVDSTLKIQPAKLEDSAVYLCASTPGGWYYEQYFGPGTRLTVT.